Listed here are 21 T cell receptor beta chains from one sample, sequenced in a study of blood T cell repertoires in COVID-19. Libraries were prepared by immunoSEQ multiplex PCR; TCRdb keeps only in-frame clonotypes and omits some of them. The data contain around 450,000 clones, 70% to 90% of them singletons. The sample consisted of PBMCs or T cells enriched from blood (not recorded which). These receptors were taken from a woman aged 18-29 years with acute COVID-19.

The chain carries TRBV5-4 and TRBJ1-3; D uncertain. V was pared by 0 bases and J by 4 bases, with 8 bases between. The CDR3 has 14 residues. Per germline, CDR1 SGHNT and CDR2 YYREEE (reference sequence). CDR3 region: CASSLGSEGNTIYF. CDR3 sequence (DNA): TGTGCCAGCAGCTTGGGGTCGGAGGGAAACACCATATATTTT.

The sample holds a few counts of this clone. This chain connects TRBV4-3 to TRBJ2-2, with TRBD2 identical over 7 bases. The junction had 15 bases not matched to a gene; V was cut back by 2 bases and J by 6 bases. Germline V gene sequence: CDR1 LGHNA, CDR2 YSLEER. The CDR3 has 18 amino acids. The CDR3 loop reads CASSQTPAGGGGAGELFF. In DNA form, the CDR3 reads TGCGCCAGCAGCCAAACTCCGGCAGGCGGGGGTGGGGCCGGGGAGCTGTTTTTT.

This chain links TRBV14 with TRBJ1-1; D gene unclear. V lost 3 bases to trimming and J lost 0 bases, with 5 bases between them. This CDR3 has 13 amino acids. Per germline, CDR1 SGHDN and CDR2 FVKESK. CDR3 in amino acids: CASSQAVNTEAFF. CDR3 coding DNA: TGTGCCAGCAGCCAGGCAGTGAACACTGAAGCTTTCTTT.

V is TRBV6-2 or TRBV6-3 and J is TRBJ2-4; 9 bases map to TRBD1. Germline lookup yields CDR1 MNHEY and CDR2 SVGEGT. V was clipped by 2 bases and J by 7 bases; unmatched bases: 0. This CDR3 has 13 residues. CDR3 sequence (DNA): TGTGCCAGCAGTTACGGGACAGGGAACATTCAGTACTTC. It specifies CASSYGTGNIQYF.

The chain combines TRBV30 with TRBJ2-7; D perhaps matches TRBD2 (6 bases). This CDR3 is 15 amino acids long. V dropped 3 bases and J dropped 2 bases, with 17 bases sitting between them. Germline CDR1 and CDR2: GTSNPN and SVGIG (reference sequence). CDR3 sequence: CAWSASGRRPYEQYF. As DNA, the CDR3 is TGTGCCTGGAGCGCCAGTGGGAGGCGTCCCTACGAGCAGTACTTC.

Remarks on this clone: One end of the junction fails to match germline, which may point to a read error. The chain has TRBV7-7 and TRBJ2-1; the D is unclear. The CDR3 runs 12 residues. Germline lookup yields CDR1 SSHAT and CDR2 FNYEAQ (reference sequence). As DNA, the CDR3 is TGTGCTAGCAGCTTAGACGGAGATGAGCAGTTCTTC. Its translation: CASSLDGDEQFF.

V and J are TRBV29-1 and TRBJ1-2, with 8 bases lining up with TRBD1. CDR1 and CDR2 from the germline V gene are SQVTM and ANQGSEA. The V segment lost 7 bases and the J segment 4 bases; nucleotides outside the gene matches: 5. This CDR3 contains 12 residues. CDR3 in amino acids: CSAEQGGYGYTF. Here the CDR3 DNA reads TGCAGCGCCGAACAGGGGGGCTATGGCTACACCTTC.

In DNA form, the CDR3 reads TGTGCCAGCTCACCCAATCCGACAGGGAGGGAGACCCAGTACTTC. This sequence encodes CASSPNPTGRETQYF. V is TRBV18 and J is TRBJ2-5; maybe TRBD1 (7 bases). Per germline, CDR1 KGHSH and CDR2 LQKENI. Trimming left V 3 bases short and J 5 bases short, with 16 bases between. CDR3 length: 15 amino acids. Supplemented by reference TRBV18 and TRBJ2-5, the full variable domain reads NAGVMQNPRHLVRRRGQEARLRCSPMKGHSHVYWYRQLPEEGLKFMVYLQKENIIDESGMPKERFSAEFPKEGPSILRIQQVVRGDSAAYFCASSPNPTGRETQYFGPGTRLLVL.

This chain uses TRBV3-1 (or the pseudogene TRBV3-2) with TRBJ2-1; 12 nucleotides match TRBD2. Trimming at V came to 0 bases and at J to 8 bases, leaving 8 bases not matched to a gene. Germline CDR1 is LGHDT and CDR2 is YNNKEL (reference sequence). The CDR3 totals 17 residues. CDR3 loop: CASSQDALAGGIDEQFF. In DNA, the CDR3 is TGTGCCAGCAGCCAAGACGCACTAGCGGGAGGAATAGATGAGCAGTTCTTC.

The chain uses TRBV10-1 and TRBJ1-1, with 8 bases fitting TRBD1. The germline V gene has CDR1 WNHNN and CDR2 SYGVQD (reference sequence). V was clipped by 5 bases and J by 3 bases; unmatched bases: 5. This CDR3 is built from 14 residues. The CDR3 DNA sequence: TGCGCCAGCAGTCCGACAGGGGATCACACTGAAGCTTTCTTT. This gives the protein CASSPTGDHTEAFF.

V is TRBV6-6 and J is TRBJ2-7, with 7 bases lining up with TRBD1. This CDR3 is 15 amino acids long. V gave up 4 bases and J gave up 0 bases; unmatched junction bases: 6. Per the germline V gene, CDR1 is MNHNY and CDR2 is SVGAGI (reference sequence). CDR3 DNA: TGTGCCAGCAGTTCAAACAGGGGCCCCTCCTACGAGCAGTACTTC. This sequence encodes CASSSNRGPSYEQYF.

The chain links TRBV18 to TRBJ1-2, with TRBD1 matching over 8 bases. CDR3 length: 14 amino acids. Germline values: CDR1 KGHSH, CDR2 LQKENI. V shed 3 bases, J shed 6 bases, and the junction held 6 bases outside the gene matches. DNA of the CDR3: TGTGCCAGCTCACCCCTGGGACAGGAAAATGGCTACACCTTC. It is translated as CASSPLGQENGYTF.

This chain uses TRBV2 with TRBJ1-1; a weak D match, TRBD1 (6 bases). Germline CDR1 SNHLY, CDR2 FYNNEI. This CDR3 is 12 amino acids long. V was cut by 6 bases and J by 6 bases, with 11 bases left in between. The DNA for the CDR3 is TGTGCCAGCAGCTCCGGGACACCTGAAGCTTTCTTT. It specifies CASSSGTPEAFF.

The CDR3 coding sequence is TGTGCCAGCAGGCCGGGACTCCAGGTCGGGGAGCAGTACTTC. It codes for CASRPGLQVGEQYF. The chain has TRBV5-4 and TRBJ2-7; a possible D gene is TRBD2 (6 bases). The germline CDR1 and CDR2 sequences are SGHNT and YYREEE (reference sequence). V shed 5 bases and J shed 7 bases, with 19 bases lying between them. This CDR3 has 14 amino acids.

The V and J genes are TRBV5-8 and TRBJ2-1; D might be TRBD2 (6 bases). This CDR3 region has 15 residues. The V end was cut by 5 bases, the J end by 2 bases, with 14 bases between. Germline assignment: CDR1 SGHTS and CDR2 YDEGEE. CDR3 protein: CASSPGTGAYNEQFF. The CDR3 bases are TGTGCCAGCAGTCCCGGGACTGGCGCCTACAATGAGCAGTTCTTC. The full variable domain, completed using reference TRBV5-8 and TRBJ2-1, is EAGVTQSPTHLIKTRGQQATLRCSPISGHTSVYWYQQALGLGLQFLLWYDEGEERNRGNFPPRFSGRQFPNYSSELNVNALELEDSALYLCASSPGTGAYNEQFFGPGTRLTVL.

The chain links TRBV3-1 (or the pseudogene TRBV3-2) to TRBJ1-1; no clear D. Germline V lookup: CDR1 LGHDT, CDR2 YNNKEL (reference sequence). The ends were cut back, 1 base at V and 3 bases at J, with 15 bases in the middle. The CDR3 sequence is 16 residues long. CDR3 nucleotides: TGTGCCAGCAGCCAAGCATACGGGGTTGGGGACACTGAAGCTTTCTTT. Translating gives CASSQAYGVGDTEAFF.

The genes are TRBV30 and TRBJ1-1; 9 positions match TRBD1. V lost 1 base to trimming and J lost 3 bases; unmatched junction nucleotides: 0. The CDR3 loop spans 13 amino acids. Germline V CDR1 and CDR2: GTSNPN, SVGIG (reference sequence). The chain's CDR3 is CAWSGQGDTEAFF. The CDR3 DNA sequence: TGTGCCTGGAGTGGACAGGGGGACACTGAAGCTTTCTTT.

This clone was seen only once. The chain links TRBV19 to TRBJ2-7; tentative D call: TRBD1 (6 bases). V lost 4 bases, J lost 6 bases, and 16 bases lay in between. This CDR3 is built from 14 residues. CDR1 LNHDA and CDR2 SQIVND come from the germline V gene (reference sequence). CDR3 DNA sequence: TGTGCCAGTAGTAGCTCGTCAGGGGCTCTCGAGCAGTACTTC. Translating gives CASSSSSGALEQYF.

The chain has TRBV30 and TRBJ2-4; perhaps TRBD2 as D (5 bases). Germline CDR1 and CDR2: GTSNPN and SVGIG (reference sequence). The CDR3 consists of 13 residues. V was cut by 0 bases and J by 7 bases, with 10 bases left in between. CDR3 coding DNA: TGTGCCTGGAGTGTGGGGAGTGCGAACATTCAGTACTTC. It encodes CAWSVGSANIQYF.

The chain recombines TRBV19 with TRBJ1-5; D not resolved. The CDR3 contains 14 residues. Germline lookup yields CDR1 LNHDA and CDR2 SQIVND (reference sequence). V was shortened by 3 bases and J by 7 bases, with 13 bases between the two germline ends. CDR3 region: CASSMQDFRQPQHF. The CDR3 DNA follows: TGTGCCAGTAGTATGCAAGATTTTCGGCAGCCCCAGCATTTT.

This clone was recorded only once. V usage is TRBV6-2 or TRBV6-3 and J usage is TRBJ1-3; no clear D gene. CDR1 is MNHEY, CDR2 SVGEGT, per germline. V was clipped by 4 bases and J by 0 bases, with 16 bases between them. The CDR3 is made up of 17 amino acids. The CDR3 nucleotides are TGTGCCAGCAGTTCCCCCTCGGGCGGGGTCTCTGGAAACACCATATATTTT. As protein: CASSSPSGGVSGNTIYF.